These 32 T cell receptor beta chains originate from one sample sequenced in a study of identical twins. Each CDR3 protein is one row after TCRdb ran MiXCR on the 5' RACE reads. The table shows about 240,000 distinct CDR3 sequences, with approximately 10% occurring only once. Source material: memory T cells sorted from blood. These TCRs come from a middle-aged man in good health.

Many counts were recorded for this clonotype. The V and J genes are TRBV4-2 and TRBJ1-1; D gene uncertain. The V gene's germline CDR1 is LGHNA and CDR2 YNFKEQ. The CDR3 spans 15 residues. Trimming took off 0 bases at V and 0 bases at J, with 8 bases between the two ends. CDR3 sequence (DNA): TGTGCCAGCAGCCAAGATCGATCACTGAACACTGAAGCTTTCTTT. Amino acid sequence: CASSQDRSLNTEAFF.

This clonotype was counted many times. The rearrangement links TRBV5-6 to TRBJ2-1, with 11 positions matching TRBD2. CDR3 size: 15 residues. V was clipped by 4 bases and J by 4 bases; unmatched bases: 4. Per germline, CDR1 SGHDT and CDR2 YYEEEE. CDR3 DNA: TGTGCCAGCAGCACCGGGACTAGCGGATACAATGAGCAGTTCTTC. Translation gives CASSTGTSGYNEQFF.

V usage is TRBV12-3 or TRBV12-4 and J usage is TRBJ2-1; TRBD2 agrees at 7 bases. The CDR3 has 16 amino acids. V dropped 2 bases and J dropped 0; count of bases not matched to a gene: 4. CDR3: CASSLLGGYSYNEQFF. DNA for the CDR3: TGTGCCAGCAGTTTATTGGGAGGGTACTCCTACAATGAGCAGTTCTTC.

Ten or more counts support this clonotype. The V call is TRBV28, the J call TRBJ1-1; D possibly corresponds to TRBD1 (6 bases). The CDR3 contains 14 residues. V was pared by 5 bases and J by 1 base, with 11 bases between. CDR1 is MDHEN, CDR2 SYDVKM, per germline. CDR3 DNA: TGTGCCAGCAGTATGGGGGCACCGAACACTGAAGCTTTCTTT. Translated: CASSMGAPNTEAFF. Full variable domain (remainder filled in from reference TRBV28 and TRBJ1-1): DVKVTQSSRYLVKRTGEKVFLECVQDMDHENMFWYRQDPGLGLRLIYFSYDVKMKEKGDIPEGYSVSREKKERFSLILESASTNQTSMYLCASSMGAPNTEAFFGQGTRLTVV.

This chain joins TRBV9 and TRBJ1-1; D might be TRBD1 (5 bases). Trimming took 0 bases from V and 4 from J, leaving 10 bases between them. There are 14 residues in the CDR3. Germline V gives CDR1 SGDLS, CDR2 YYNGEE. The CDR3 DNA follows: TGTGCCAGCAGCGTAGTTGGGGGAAGCACTGAAGCTTTCTTT. The encoded protein is CASSVVGGSTEAFF.

This clonotype has more than one count but fewer than ten. This chain joins TRBV20-1 and TRBJ2-3, with D perhaps TRBD2 (6 bases). Germline lookup yields CDR1 DFQATT and CDR2 SNEGSKA (reference sequence). V was shortened by 0 bases and J by 2 bases, with 12 bases between the two germline ends. CDR3 size: 15 residues. The CDR3 DNA sequence: TGCAGTGCTAGAGATGTGGCGGGGACCACAGATACGCAGTATTTT. Translated: CSARDVAGTTDTQYF.

The V call is TRBV7-7, the J call TRBJ2-7; the D is unclear. The germline V gene has CDR1 SSHAT and CDR2 FNYEAQ (reference sequence). Between the trimmed V and J ends, which lost 5 bases and 0 bases, there was a span of 14 bases. This CDR3 contains 15 residues. CDR3 region: CASSQGPDTSYEQYF. The CDR3 DNA follows: TGTGCCAGCAGCCAAGGGCCCGATACCTCCTACGAGCAGTACTTC.

This clonotype was counted at least ten times. This chain uses TRBV29-1 with TRBJ1-2, with 11 bases lining up with TRBD1. CDR1 SQVTM and CDR2 ANQGSEA come from the germline V gene. V lost 6 bases, J lost 7 bases, and 10 bases stayed unmatched. This CDR3 is built from 14 residues. CDR3 bases: TGCAGCGTGGGGGGGGACAGGGGGATTGGTGGCTACACCTTC. It is translated as CSVGGDRGIGGYTF.

This clonotype has more than one count but fewer than ten. CDR3 protein: CASSQDAGQGRGGYTF. CDR3 in DNA: TGCGCCAGCAGCCAAGATGCCGGACAGGGCCGTGGTGGCTACACCTTC. The chain carries TRBV4-3 and TRBJ1-2, with TRBD1 identical over 8 bases. J lost 7 bases, V lost 0 bases, and 10 bases had no gene match. CDR3 length: 16 residues. Germline V gene lookup returns CDR1 LGHNA and CDR2 YSLEER.

This clonotype came up many times. The genes are TRBV4-2 and TRBJ1-6, with 10 nucleotides matching TRBD1. The CDR3 has 16 amino acids. Germline V gene data show CDR1 as LGHNA and CDR2 as YNFKEQ. V lost 0 bases and J lost 8; bases outside the gene matches: 4. The CDR3 is CASSQDPGTGDSPLHF. Written as DNA, the CDR3 is TGTGCCAGCAGCCAAGATCCCGGGACAGGGGATTCACCCCTCCACTTT.

This clonotype was seen many times. The rearrangement joins TRBV28 to TRBJ2-1; TRBD1 matches at 11 bases. The germline gives CDR1 MDHEN, CDR2 SYDVKM. The CDR3 is 14 amino acids. V lost 10 bases and J lost 7; bases outside the gene matches: 9. The CDR3 region has the DNA TGTGCCATTCGGACAGGGGGCGATCATAATGAGCAGTTCTTC. Protein product: CAIRTGGDHNEQFF. The full variable domain, rest sourced from reference TRBV28 and TRBJ2-1, is DVKVTQSSRYLVKRTGEKVFLECVQDMDHENMFWYRQDPGLGLRLIYFSYDVKMKEKGDIPEGYSVSREKKERFSLILESASTNQTSMYLCAIRTGGDHNEQFFGPGTRLTVL.

The V gene is TRBV7-9, the J gene TRBJ1-2; D is undetermined. The V and J ends lost 2 bases and 7 bases respectively, with 5 bases between them. This CDR3 has 11 amino acids. Germline CDR1 and CDR2: SEHNR and FQNEAQ (reference sequence). CDR3 coding DNA: TGTGCCAGCAGCTTAATCTTTGGCTACACCTTC. Protein: CASSLIFGYTF.

This clonotype was counted many times. This chain uses TRBV2 with TRBJ2-7; no reliable D call. This CDR3 comprises 12 residues. Deletions cut 8 bases from V and 3 bases from J, with 11 bases between. Looked up from germline, CDR1 is SNHLY and CDR2 is FYNNEI. CDR3 DNA: TGTGCCAGCCAGTTAACCCACTACGAGCAGTACTTC. Amino acid sequence: CASQLTHYEQYF. The full variable domain, rest sourced from reference TRBV2 and TRBJ2-7, is EPEVTQTPSHQVTQMGQEVILRCVPISNHLYFYWYRQILGQKVEFLVSFYNNEISEKSEIFDDQFSVERPDGSNFTLKIRSTKLEDSAMYFCASQLTHYEQYFGPGTRLTVT.

The chain recombines TRBV4-1 with TRBJ1-1; D ambiguous. With 2 bases removed from V and 1 base from J, the gap between germline ends came to 5 bases. This CDR3 is 13 amino acids long. Germline V gene lookup returns CDR1 MGHRA and CDR2 YSYEKL. CDR3 protein: CASSQQTNTEAFF. DNA for the CDR3: TGCGCCAGCAGCCAACAGACGAACACTGAAGCTTTCTTT.

This sequence joins TRBV15 and TRBJ2-7, with D perhaps matching TRBD1 (5 bases). Looked up from germline, CDR1 is LNHNV and CDR2 is YYDKDF (reference sequence). The CDR3 length is 14 residues. V was cut by 0 bases and J by 2 bases, with 8 bases left in between. In nucleotides, the CDR3 is TGTGCCACCAGCAGAGATAGGGGTGCCTACGAGCAGTACTTC. Amino acid sequence: CATSRDRGAYEQYF.

At least ten counts were recorded for this clonotype. The chain uses TRBV6-2 or TRBV6-3 and TRBJ1-2; possible D gene TRBD1, 5 bases. The germline V and J ends were trimmed by 6 bases and 4 bases, with 12 bases remaining between them. This CDR3 has 13 residues. Germline V gene data show CDR1 as MNHEY and CDR2 as SVGEGT. This chain's CDR3 is CASSTGTVYGYTF. The CDR3 bases are TGTGCCAGCAGCACCGGGACGGTCTATGGCTACACCTTC.

V is TRBV3-1 and J is TRBJ1-1, with 7 bases fitting TRBD1. V shed 1 base and J 0 bases; nucleotides not matched to a gene: 2. There are 15 residues in the CDR3. Germline lookup yields CDR1 LGHDT and CDR2 YNNKEL (reference sequence). In DNA form, the CDR3 reads TGTGCCAGCAGCCAAGCACAGGGGTTGAACACTGAAGCTTTCTTT. Residues: CASSQAQGLNTEAFF.

The J gene is TRBJ2-4, the V gene TRBV28; 9 positions match TRBD1. The V and J ends lost 6 bases and 6 bases, in that order; junction bases with no gene match: 6. The CDR3 covers 14 residues. Germline V lookup: CDR1 MDHEN, CDR2 SYDVKM. CDR3 amino acids: CASSSGQGPNIQYF. The CDR3, as DNA: TGTGCCAGCAGCAGCGGACAGGGGCCAAACATTCAGTACTTC.

This clonotype was picked up a small number of times. This rearrangement joins TRBV7-2 to TRBJ2-5; TRBD1 matches 7 bases. V trimming: 4 bases; J trimming: 9 bases; junction bases outside the gene matches: 8. CDR3 length equals 13 residues. Germline CDR1 is SGHTA and CDR2 is FQGNSA. This CDR3 reads CASSSPDRRAQYF. CDR3 in DNA: TGTGCCAGCAGCTCCCCGGACAGGCGGGCCCAGTACTTC.

This rearrangement joins TRBV28 to TRBJ1-1; D uncertain. V lost 6 bases and J lost 2, with 10 bases in between. Per germline, CDR1 MDHEN and CDR2 SYDVKM. This CDR3 is built from 13 residues. CDR3: CASRSMVNTEAFF. The CDR3, as DNA: TGTGCCAGCAGGTCCATGGTTAACACTGAAGCTTTCTTT.

Remarks on this clonotype: A much larger clone lies one base from this, so it may be a read error. The chain links TRBV11-2 to TRBJ2-3; 9 positions agree with TRBD1. In germline, CDR1 is SGHAT, CDR2 FQNNGV. This CDR3 has 16 residues. CDR3 DNA sequence: TGTGCCAGCAGCTTAAGCGGGACAGGGAGAACAGATACGCTGTATTTT. Its protein is CASSLSGTGRTDTLYF.

This chain uses TRBV29-1 with TRBJ1-1, with 7 bases identical to TRBD1. CDR3 length equals 12 residues. V lost 4 bases, J lost 3 bases, and 2 bases stayed unmatched. CDR1 and CDR2 from the germline V gene are SQVTM and ANQGSEA. This CDR3 reads CSVVGQYTEAFF. DNA of the CDR3: TGCAGCGTTGTGGGACAGTACACTGAAGCTTTCTTT.

This clonotype was observed at least ten times. J is TRBJ2-3 and V is TRBV6-2 or TRBV6-3; tentative D call: TRBD2 (6 bases). Trimming removed 0 bases at V and 0 bases at J, with 10 bases between. The CDR3 contains 16 residues. Looked up from germline, CDR1 is MNHEY and CDR2 is SVGEGT. CDR3 sequence: CASSYSGSSSTDTQYF. CDR3 DNA: TGTGCCAGCAGTTACTCCGGGAGTTCTAGCACAGATACGCAGTATTTT.

For this clonotype: One end of the junction does not line up with germline, which may come from a read error. The rearrangement uses TRBV27 and TRBJ2-7; TRBD2 matches at 12 bases. The CDR3 totals 16 residues. Germline assignment: CDR1 MNHEY and CDR2 SMNVEV (reference sequence). The CDR3 loop reads CTSSLSRTSGNNEQYF. CDR3 DNA sequence: TGTACCAGCAGTTTATCTCGGACTAGCGGGAACAACGAGCAGTACTTC.

This clonotype was counted at least ten times. V and J are TRBV4-1 and TRBJ1-4; D gene uncertain. In germline, CDR1 is MGHRA, CDR2 YSYEKL. Trimming stripped 0 bases from V and 9 bases from J, with 17 bases between. The CDR3 loop spans 16 amino acids. The CDR3 spells CASSQEWSKEEKKLFF. In DNA form, the CDR3 reads TGCGCCAGCAGCCAAGAGTGGTCCAAAGAGGAGAAAAAACTGTTTTTT.

Many counts were recorded for this clonotype. The rearrangement uses TRBV6-2 or TRBV6-3 and TRBJ2-2, with 8 bases lining up with TRBD2. J lost 6 bases, V lost 8 bases, and 11 bases had no gene match. The length of the CDR3 is 15 residues. Germline lookup yields CDR1 MNHEY and CDR2 SVGEGT. CDR3 residues: CASRPGLVRPGELFF. CDR3 sequence (DNA): TGTGCCAGCCGGCCGGGACTAGTCCGGCCCGGGGAGCTGTTTTTT.

V is TRBV7-2 and J is TRBJ1-1; unclear D gene. CDR3 length: 13 residues. Per germline, CDR1 SGHTA and CDR2 FQGNSA. V dropped 3 bases and J dropped 7 bases, with 12 bases sitting between them. Here the CDR3 reads CASSFFEEGEAFF. Written as DNA, the CDR3 is TGTGCCAGCAGCTTTTTCGAAGAGGGTGAAGCTTTCTTT. Together with reference TRBV7-2 and TRBJ1-1, the CDR3 gives the full variable domain: GAGVSQSPSNKVTEKGKDVELRCDPISGHTALYWYRQSLGQGLEFLIYFQGNSAPDKSGLPSDRFSAERTGGSVSTLTIQRTQQEDSAVYLCASSFFEEGEAFFGQGTRLTVV.

The J gene is TRBJ2-3, the V gene TRBV18; 7 bases fit TRBD2. Per germline, CDR1 KGHSH and CDR2 LQKENI. V shed 3 bases, J shed 7 bases, and the junction held 19 bases outside the gene matches. This CDR3 comprises 18 residues. Here the CDR3 reads CASSPPGTSVLGRNTQYF. In nucleotides, the CDR3 is TGTGCCAGCTCACCTCCAGGTACTAGCGTTTTGGGGAGGAATACGCAGTATTTT.

This clonotype has just a few counts. This sequence joins TRBV20-1 and TRBJ1-5; 9 bases are shared with TRBD1. CDR1 is DFQATT and CDR2 is SNEGSKA in the germline V gene (reference sequence). This CDR3 contains 15 residues. The ends lost 5 bases at V and 5 bases at J; junction bases unmatched: 10. The DNA for the CDR3 is TGCAGTGCTTCCGTACCAACAGGGGGCCATCAGCCCCAGCATTTT. It translates to CSASVPTGGHQPQHF.

J is TRBJ2-5 and V is TRBV5-1; D call uncertain. There are 15 residues in the CDR3. CDR1 and CDR2 from the germline V gene are SGHRS and YFSETQ. The ends were cut back, 4 bases at V and 1 base at J, with 14 bases in the middle. The CDR3 here is CASSRLPAGQETQYF. The CDR3 DNA reads as TGCGCCAGCAGCCGACTTCCGGCCGGCCAAGAGACCCAGTACTTC. Filled out from reference TRBV5-1 and TRBJ2-5, the complete variable domain reads KAGVTQTPRYLIKTRGQQVTLSCSPISGHRSVSWYQQTPGQGLQFLFEYFSETQRNKGNFPGRFSGRQFSNSRSEMNVSTLELGDSALYLCASSRLPAGQETQYFGPGTRLLVL.

This clonotype came up many times. V gene TRBV18 combines with J gene TRBJ2-3; D ambiguous. CDR3 length: 12 residues. Trimming left V 2 bases short and J 2 bases short, with 2 bases between. The germline CDR1 and CDR2 sequences are KGHSH and LQKENI. CDR3 region: CASSPDTDTQYF. CDR3 bases: TGTGCCAGCTCACCAGACACAGATACGCAGTATTTT.

This clonotype showed up just a few times. This chain links TRBV9 with TRBJ1-6, with unresolved D. CDR1 is SGDLS, CDR2 YYNGEE, per germline. Trimming removed 0 bases from V and 9 bases from J, with 10 bases in between. The CDR3 totals 14 residues. The CDR3 DNA follows: TGTGCCAGCAGCGTAGGTACAGTTTTTTCACCCCTCCACTTT. Residues: CASSVGTVFSPLHF.